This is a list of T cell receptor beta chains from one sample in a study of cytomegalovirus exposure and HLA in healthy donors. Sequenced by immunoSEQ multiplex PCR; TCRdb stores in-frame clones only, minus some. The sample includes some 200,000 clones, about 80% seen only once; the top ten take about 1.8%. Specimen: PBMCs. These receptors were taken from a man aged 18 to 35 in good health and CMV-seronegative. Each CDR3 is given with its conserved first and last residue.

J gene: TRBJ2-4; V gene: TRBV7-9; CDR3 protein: CSSSLVGGTGAKNIQYF
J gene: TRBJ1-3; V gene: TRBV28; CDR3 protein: CASSLGQWAGNTIYF
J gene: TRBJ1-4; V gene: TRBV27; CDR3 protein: CASSERQGNEKLFF
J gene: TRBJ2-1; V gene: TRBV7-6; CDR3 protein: CASSLASHNNEQFF
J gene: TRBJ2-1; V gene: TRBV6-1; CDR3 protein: CASSEQGSSYNEQFF
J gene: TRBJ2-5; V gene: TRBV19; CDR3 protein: CASSIGQRETQYF
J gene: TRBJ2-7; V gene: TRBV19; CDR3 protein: CASSSDNSYEQYF
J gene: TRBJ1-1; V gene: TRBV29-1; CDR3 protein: CSVEPAGRSEAFF
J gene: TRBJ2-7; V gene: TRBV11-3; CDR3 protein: CASSPGQGSSYEQYF
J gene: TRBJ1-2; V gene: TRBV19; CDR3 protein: CATPRDPGDGYTF
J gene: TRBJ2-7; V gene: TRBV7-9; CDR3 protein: CASRHEGAGVSSYEQYF
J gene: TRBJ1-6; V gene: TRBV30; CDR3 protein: CAWSKGDSPLHF